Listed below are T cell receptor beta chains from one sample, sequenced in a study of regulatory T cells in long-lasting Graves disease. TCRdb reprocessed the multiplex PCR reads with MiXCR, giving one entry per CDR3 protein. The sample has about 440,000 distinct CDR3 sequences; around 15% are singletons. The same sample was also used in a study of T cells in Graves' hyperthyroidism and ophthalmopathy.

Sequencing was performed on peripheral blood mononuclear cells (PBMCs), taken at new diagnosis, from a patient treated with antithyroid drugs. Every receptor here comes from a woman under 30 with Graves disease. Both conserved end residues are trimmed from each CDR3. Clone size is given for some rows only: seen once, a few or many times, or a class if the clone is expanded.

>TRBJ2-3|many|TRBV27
ASTPSRGRTGVTQY
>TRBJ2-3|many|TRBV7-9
ASSPGQGSSTDTQY
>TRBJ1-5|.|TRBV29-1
TPGVVGFGNQPQH
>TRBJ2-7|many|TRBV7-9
ASSLASRQTSQQY
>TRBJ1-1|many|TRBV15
ATSLGRKDTEAF
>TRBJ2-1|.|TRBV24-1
ATSDEGYEQF
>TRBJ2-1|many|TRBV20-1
SARTPSGTYNEQF
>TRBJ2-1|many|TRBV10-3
AISGSGQDEQF
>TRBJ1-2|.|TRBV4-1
ASSPWTGNNYGYT
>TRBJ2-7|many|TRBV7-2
ASSGGTGPLYEQY
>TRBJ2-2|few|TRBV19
ASSRLVRGDTGELF
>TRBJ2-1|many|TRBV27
ASSSGLSNEQF
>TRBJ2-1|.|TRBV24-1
ATSDLGRGADEQF
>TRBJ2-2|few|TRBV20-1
SAPGTSGSNTGELF
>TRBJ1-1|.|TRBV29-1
SVALGAFTEAF
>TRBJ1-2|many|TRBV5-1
ASSLFSEYGYT
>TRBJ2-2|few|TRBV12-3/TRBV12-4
ASSLRRAGGELF
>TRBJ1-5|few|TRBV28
ASSSPGQGFSQPQH
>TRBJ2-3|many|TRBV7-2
ASSLALLLAGGGDTQY
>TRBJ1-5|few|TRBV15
ATSRYDRINQPQH
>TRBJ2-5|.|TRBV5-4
ASSSDRFLKETQY
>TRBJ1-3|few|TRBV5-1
ASSSDGNGNTIY
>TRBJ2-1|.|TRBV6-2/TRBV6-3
ASSRFSGSGFNEQF
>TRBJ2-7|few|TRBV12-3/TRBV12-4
ASSPWGGSLSYEQY
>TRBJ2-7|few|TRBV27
ASSQRDRVYEQY
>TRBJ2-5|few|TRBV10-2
ASRATAVQETQY
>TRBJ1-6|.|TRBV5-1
ASSESGSPLH
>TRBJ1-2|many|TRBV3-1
ASSPGLGQIFYGYT
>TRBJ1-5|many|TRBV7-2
ASSLLGVGYRPQH
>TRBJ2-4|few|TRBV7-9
ASSLAGSGKKNIQY
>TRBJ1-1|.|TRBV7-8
ASSARRGVPDEAF
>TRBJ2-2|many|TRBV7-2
ASTKDIGFGTGETGELF